These 24 T cell receptor beta chains were all obtained from the same sample, sequenced in a study of T-cell reconstitution after alpha-beta-depleted transplantation in children. Preparation of the TCRbeta library was carried out with unique molecular identifiers. TCRdb fed the PCR reads into MiXCR, producing one record per CDR3 protein. Among fewer than 350,000 distinct CDR3 sequences listed, around 10% were seen once. The source material was PBMCs, sampled before TCRalphabeta/CD19-depleted stem cell transplant. These receptors all stem from a boy under two years old with acute myeloid leukemia, due to receive a stem cell transplant.

This clonotype was recorded only once. It may be a read error: a sequence one base away is much more abundant. The chain has TRBV2 and TRBJ2-2; 7 nucleotides line up with TRBD1. Looked up from germline, CDR1 is SNHLY and CDR2 is FYNNEI. The CDR3 is 17 residues long. This CDR3 is CARRSVLRQGYTGELFF. CDR3 DNA: TGTGCCCGCAGATCGGTTTTGCGACAGGGCTACACCGGGGAGCTGTTTTTT.

This clonotype appeared many times. The chain combines TRBV9 with TRBJ2-3, with D possibly matching TRBD1 (7 bases). The CDR3 sequence is 16 residues long. Deletions cut 0 bases from V and 5 bases from J, with 16 bases between. Germline V gene sequence: CDR1 SGDLS, CDR2 YYNGEE. The CDR3 DNA reads as TGTGCCAGCAGCGTAGTCCCAGGGGGGCTTTTAGATACGCAGTATTTT. This translates into CASSVVPGGLLDTQYF.

This clonotype was seen ten or more times. The rearrangement joins TRBV20-1 to TRBJ2-1, with TRBD2 as a possible D gene (5 bases). Germline V CDR1 and CDR2: DFQATT, SNEGSKA (reference sequence). V lost 0 bases, J lost 0 bases, and 12 bases lay in between. CDR3 length equals 16 residues. CDR3 bases: TGCAGTGCTAGAGATGTTGGACTCCGCTCCTACAATGAGCAGTTCTTC. It translates to CSARDVGLRSYNEQFF.

This clonotype showed up many times. The rearrangement links TRBV12-3 or TRBV12-4 to TRBJ2-1; D is possibly TRBD2 (7 bases). The CDR3 has 18 amino acids. V dropped 6 bases and J dropped 0 bases, with 21 bases sitting between them. CDR3 in amino acids: CASSFRRGAHGSYNEQFF. DNA for the CDR3: TGTGCCAGCAGCTTTCGTCGGGGGGCCCACGGCTCCTACAATGAGCAGTTCTTC.

This clonotype was recorded a few times. The chain has TRBV7-9 and TRBJ2-5, with 9 positions matching TRBD2. Trimming took 4 bases from V and 5 from J; bases not matched to a gene: 8. Germline CDR1 SEHNR, CDR2 FQNEAQ (reference sequence). This CDR3 is 15 amino acids long. CDR3 sequence reads: CASSSSSGMWETQYF. CDR3 bases: TGTGCCAGCAGCTCCTCTAGCGGGATGTGGGAGACCCAGTACTTC.

This clonotype was picked up many times. The V and J genes are TRBV5-1 and TRBJ1-1, with TRBD1 as a possible D gene (6 bases). Trimming pared 5 bases from V and 2 bases from J, leaving 13 bases between. The V gene's germline CDR1 is SGHRS and CDR2 YFSETQ. The CDR3 length is 14 residues. The CDR3 sequence is CASRIQGGNTEAFF. CDR3 coding DNA: TGCGCCAGCAGAATACAGGGCGGCAACACTGAAGCTTTCTTT.

This clonotype was observed many times. This chain uses TRBV21-1 with TRBJ2-7; TRBD1 is the table's D call and was not checked against the DNA. TRBV21-1 is given as a pseudogene. The CDR3 is 16 amino acids. The DNA of the CDR3 is TGTGCCAGCAGCAAAGGGGGGACAGGGAAAAACTACGAGCAGTACTTC. It specifies CASSKGGTGKNYEQYF.

The table lists this clonotype with many counts. V gene TRBV7-9 combines with J gene TRBJ2-3, with D tentatively TRBD1 (5 bases). Germline values: CDR1 SEHNR, CDR2 FQNEAQ (reference sequence). The CDR3 runs to 15 residues. V dropped 6 bases and J dropped 6 bases, with 19 bases sitting between them. For the CDR3, the DNA is TGTGCCAGCAGTCCCCCCGGGCAGGGCTGGGATACGCAGTATTTT. This gives the protein CASSPPGQGWDTQYF.

This clonotype was observed a few times. The chain uses TRBV29-1 and TRBJ2-7; D unresolved. The V end lost 3 bases, the J end lost 6 bases, and 15 bases lay between the germline ends. The CDR3 covers 13 residues. Germline-derived CDR1 and CDR2 are SQVTM and ANQGSEA. CDR3 DNA: TGCAGCGTTGACTCTACTACCCATGGCGAGCAGTACTTC. As protein: CSVDSTTHGEQYF.

The chain links TRBV10-3 to TRBJ2-7; 9 nucleotides align to TRBD2. Trimming took 0 bases from V and 4 from J; bases not matched to a gene: 7. This CDR3 spans 16 amino acids. Germline assignment: CDR1 ENHRY and CDR2 SYGVKD. The CDR3 DNA follows: TGTGCCATCAGTGAGTCGGTGGTAGCGGGGGTTTACGAGCAGTACTTC. Translation gives CAISESVVAGVYEQYF.

This clonotype came up once. This sequence joins TRBV7-8 and TRBJ1-5; D is unresolved. Trimming removed 0 bases at V and 5 bases at J, with 8 bases between. The CDR3 loop spans 14 amino acids. The V gene's germline CDR1 is SGHVS and CDR2 FQNEAQ. CDR3 region: CASSLAGPYQPQHF. CDR3 nucleotides: TGTGCCAGCAGCTTAGCAGGACCTTATCAGCCCCAGCATTTT.

This clonotype was observed many times. The chain employs TRBV7-3 and TRBJ2-1, with D perhaps TRBD1 (5 bases). Trimming left V 5 bases short and J 4 bases short, with 12 bases between. CDR1 and CDR2 from the germline V gene are SGHTA and FQGTGA. The CDR3 contains 14 residues. CDR3 coding DNA: TGTGCCAGCAGCCCCCAAGGACAATACAATGAGCAGTTCTTC. Its translation: CASSPQGQYNEQFF.

This clonotype was seen at least ten times. The chain links TRBV12-3 or TRBV12-4 to TRBJ2-7; 10 bases are shared with TRBD2. V was pared by 4 bases and J by 5 bases, with 8 bases of the junction left unmatched. The CDR3 sequence is 15 residues long. The CDR3 region has the DNA TGTGCCAGCAGTTCCCATAGCGGGAGGTCCCACGAGCAGTACTTC. Its protein is CASSSHSGRSHEQYF.

This chain links TRBV7-2 with TRBJ2-1, with 9 bases that match TRBD2. The CDR3 consists of 18 residues. CDR1 and CDR2 (germline): SGHTA, FQGNSA. J was trimmed by 1 base and V by 8 bases; bases with no gene match: 15. CDR3 region: CASCFRASGVISYNEQFF. CDR3 bases: TGTGCCAGCTGTTTTAGGGCTAGCGGGGTGATTTCCTACAATGAGCAGTTCTTC. The full variable domain, its missing parts supplied by reference TRBV7-2 and TRBJ2-1, is GAGVSQSPSNKVTEKGKDVELRCDPISGHTALYWYRQSLGQGLEFLIYFQGNSAPDKSGLPSDRFSAERTGGSVSTLTIQRTQQEDSAVYLCASCFRASGVISYNEQFFGPGTRLTVL.

This clonotype was found a few times. The rearrangement uses TRBV14 and TRBJ1-5; the D is unclear. CDR1 is SGHDN, CDR2 FVKESK, per germline. CDR3 size: 16 residues. Trimming left V 0 bases short and J 3 bases short, with 12 bases between. The chain's CDR3 is CASSQDARPYNQPQHF. The CDR3 nucleotides are TGTGCCAGCAGCCAAGATGCCAGGCCCTACAATCAGCCCCAGCATTTT.

This clonotype was seen many times. The chain uses TRBV18 and TRBJ2-5; D remains unclear. This CDR3 has 13 residues. Per germline, CDR1 KGHSH and CDR2 LQKENI. Trimming stripped 2 bases from V and 1 base from J, with 5 bases between. For the CDR3, the DNA is TGTGCCAGCTCACCATTGCGCCAAGAGACCCAGTACTTC. Amino acids: CASSPLRQETQYF.

In this sample, this clonotype turned up many times. The rearrangement uses TRBV12-3 or TRBV12-4 and TRBJ2-7; 12 nucleotides match TRBD1. With 5 bases clipped from V and 9 bases from J, the junction kept 11 bases outside the gene matches. CDR3 size: 15 residues. CDR3 DNA: TGTGCCAGCAGTCAAGCCGGGACAGGGGGCGCGATGCAGTACTTC. Residues: CASSQAGTGGAMQYF.

The CDR3 nucleotides are TGTGCCAGCAGTTCTCGGAAACAAGAGACCCAGTACTTC. Translating it yields CASSSRKQETQYF. V gene TRBV28 combines with J gene TRBJ2-5; the D is unclear. CDR1 is MDHEN, CDR2 SYDVKM, per germline. Trimming took 4 bases from V and 2 from J, leaving 8 bases between them. The CDR3 is 13 amino acids.

This clonotype was seen many times. CDR3 region: CASSGDRQETQYF. CDR3 in DNA: TGTGCCAGCAGCGGCGACAGGCAAGAGACCCAGTACTTC. This sequence joins TRBV7-9 and TRBJ2-5, with D perhaps matching TRBD1 (6 bases). Trimming pared 5 bases from V and 2 bases from J, leaving 9 bases between. The CDR3 runs 13 residues. Germline V lookup: CDR1 SEHNR, CDR2 FQNEAQ (reference sequence).

This clonotype was counted ten times or more. The chain carries TRBV7-8 and TRBJ2-1; D uncertain. Germline V CDR1 and CDR2: SGHVS, FQNEAQ. This CDR3 spans 14 amino acids. Trimming removed 2 bases from V and 5 bases from J, with 10 bases in between. The CDR3 DNA reads as TGTGCCAGCAGCTTAATTGGGCCAGACAATGAGCAGTTCTTC. Protein: CASSLIGPDNEQFF.

J is TRBJ1-6 and V is TRBV7-2, with no clear D. This CDR3 region has 14 residues. Trimming removed 8 bases from V and 4 bases from J, with 12 bases in between. Germline V gene sequence: CDR1 SGHTA, CDR2 FQGNSA. The CDR3: CASGRIDYNSPLHF. The CDR3 bases are TGTGCCAGCGGCCGGATCGATTATAATTCACCCCTCCACTTT. The full variable domain, in which reference TRBV7-2 and TRBJ1-6 provide the parts outside the CDR3, is GAGVSQSPSNKVTEKGKDVELRCDPISGHTALYWYRQSLGQGLEFLIYFQGNSAPDKSGLPSDRFSAERTGGSVSTLTIQRTQQEDSAVYLCASGRIDYNSPLHFGNGTRLTVT.

Many counts were recorded for this clonotype. CDR3: CASSFYAGQGQETQYF. In nucleotides, the CDR3 is TGCGCCAGCAGCTTTTACGCGGGACAGGGTCAAGAGACCCAGTACTTC. This chain uses TRBV5-1 with TRBJ2-5; TRBD1 agrees at 9 bases. The length of the CDR3 is 16 residues. The trim removed 2 bases at V and 2 bases at J, leaving 7 bases unmatched. CDR1 SGHRS and CDR2 YFSETQ come from the germline V gene.

This clonotype was counted between two and nine times. This rearrangement joins TRBV30 to TRBJ1-1, with D possibly TRBD1 on 5 matching bases. The germline V gene has CDR1 GTSNPN and CDR2 SVGIG (reference sequence). The ends were cut back, 5 bases at V and 3 bases at J, with 13 bases in the middle. The CDR3 extends over 13 amino acids. CDR3 region: CAWAKGLYTEAFF. CDR3 sequence (DNA): TGTGCCTGGGCGAAGGGGTTGTACACTGAAGCTTTCTTT.

The genes are TRBV18 and TRBJ2-1, with TRBD2 as a possible D gene (5 bases). Trimming removed 2 bases from V and 0 bases from J, with 14 bases in between. The CDR3 covers 17 residues. Germline V gene sequence: CDR1 KGHSH, CDR2 LQKENI. CDR3 in DNA: TGTGCCAGCTCACCAGGAGTAGAGGGTCCCTCCTACAATGAGCAGTTCTTC. It is translated as CASSPGVEGPSYNEQFF.